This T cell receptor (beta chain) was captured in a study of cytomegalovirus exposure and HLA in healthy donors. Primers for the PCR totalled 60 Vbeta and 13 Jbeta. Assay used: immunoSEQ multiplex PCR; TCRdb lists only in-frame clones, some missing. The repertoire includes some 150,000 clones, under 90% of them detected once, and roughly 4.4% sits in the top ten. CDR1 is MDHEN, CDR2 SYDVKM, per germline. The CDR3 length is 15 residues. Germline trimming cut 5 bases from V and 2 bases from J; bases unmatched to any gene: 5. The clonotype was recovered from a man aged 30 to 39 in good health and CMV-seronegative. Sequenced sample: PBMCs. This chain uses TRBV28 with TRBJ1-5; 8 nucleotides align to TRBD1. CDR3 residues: CASSIETGGNQPQHF. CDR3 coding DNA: TGTGCCAGCAGTATCGAGACAGGGGGCAATCAGCCCCAGCATTTT.